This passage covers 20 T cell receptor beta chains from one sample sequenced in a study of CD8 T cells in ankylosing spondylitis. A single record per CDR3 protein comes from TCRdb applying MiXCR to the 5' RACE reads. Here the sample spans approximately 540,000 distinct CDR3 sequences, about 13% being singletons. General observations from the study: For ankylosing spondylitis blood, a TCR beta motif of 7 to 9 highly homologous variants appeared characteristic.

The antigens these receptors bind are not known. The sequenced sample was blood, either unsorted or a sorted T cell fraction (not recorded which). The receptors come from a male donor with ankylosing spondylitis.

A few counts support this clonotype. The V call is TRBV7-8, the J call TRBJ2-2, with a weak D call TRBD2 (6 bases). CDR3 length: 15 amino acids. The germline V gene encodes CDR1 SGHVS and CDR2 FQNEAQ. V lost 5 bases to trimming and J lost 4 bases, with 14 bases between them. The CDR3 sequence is CASSRATGSTGELFF. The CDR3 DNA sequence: TGTGCCAGCAGCCGGGCGACCGGGAGCACCGGGGAGCTGTTTTTT.

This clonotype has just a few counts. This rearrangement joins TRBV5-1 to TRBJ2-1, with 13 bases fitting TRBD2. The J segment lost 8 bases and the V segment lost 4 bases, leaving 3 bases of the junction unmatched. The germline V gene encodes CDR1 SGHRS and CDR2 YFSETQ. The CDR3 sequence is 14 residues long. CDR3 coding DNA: TGCGCCAGCAGCATAGGGACTAGCGGGGATGAGCAGTTCTTC. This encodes CASSIGTSGDEQFF.

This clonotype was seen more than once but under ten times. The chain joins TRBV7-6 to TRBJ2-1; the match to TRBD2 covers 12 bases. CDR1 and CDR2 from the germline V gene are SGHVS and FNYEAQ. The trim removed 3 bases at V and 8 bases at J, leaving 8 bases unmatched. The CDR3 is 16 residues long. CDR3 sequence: CASSLTTTSGSYEQFF. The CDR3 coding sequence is TGTGCCAGCAGCTTGACCACGACTAGCGGGAGTTATGAGCAGTTCTTC.

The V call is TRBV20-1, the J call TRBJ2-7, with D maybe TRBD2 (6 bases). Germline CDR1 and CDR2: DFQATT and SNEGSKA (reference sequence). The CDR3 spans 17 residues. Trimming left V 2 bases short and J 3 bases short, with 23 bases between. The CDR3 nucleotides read TGCAGTGCTAGATCCAGGTTTACGGGGAGGTTAGGCTACGAGCAGTACTTC. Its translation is CSARSRFTGRLGYEQYF.

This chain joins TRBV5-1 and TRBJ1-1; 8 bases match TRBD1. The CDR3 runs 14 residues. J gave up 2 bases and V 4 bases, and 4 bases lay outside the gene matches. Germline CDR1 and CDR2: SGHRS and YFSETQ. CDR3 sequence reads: CASSRGQDNTEAFF. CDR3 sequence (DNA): TGCGCCAGCAGCCGGGGACAGGATAACACTGAAGCTTTCTTT. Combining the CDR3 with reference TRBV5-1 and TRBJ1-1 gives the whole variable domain KAGVTQTPRYLIKTRGQQVTLSCSPISGHRSVSWYQQTPGQGLQFLFEYFSETQRNKGNFPGRFSGRQFSNSRSEMNVSTLELGDSALYLCASSRGQDNTEAFFGQGTRLTVV.

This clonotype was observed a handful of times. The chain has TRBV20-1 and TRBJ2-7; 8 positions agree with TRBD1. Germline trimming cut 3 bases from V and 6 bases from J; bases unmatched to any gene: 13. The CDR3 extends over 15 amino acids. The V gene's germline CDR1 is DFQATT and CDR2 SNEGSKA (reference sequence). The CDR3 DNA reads TGCAGTGCTAGTTCTATCGGCAGGGGGCTTTTCGAGCAGTACTTC. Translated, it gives CSASSIGRGLFEQYF.

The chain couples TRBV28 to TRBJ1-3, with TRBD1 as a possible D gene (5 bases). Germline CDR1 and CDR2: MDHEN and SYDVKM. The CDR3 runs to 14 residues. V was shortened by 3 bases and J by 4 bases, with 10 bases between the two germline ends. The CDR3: CASSFWGYGNTIYF. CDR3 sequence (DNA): TGTGCCAGCAGTTTTTGGGGCTACGGAAACACCATATATTTT. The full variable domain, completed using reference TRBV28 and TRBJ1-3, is DVKVTQSSRYLVKRTGEKVFLECVQDMDHENMFWYRQDPGLGLRLIYFSYDVKMKEKGDIPEGYSVSREKKERFSLILESASTNQTSMYLCASSFWGYGNTIYFGEGSWLTVV.

The CDR3 DNA reads TGCAGTGCTTCCAGGGAATACGAGCAGTACTTC. Its translation is CSASREYEQYF. This sequence joins TRBV20-1 and TRBJ2-7, with D perhaps TRBD1 (5 bases). This CDR3 spans 11 amino acids. Germline V CDR1 and CDR2: DFQATT, SNEGSKA (reference sequence). Trimming removed 5 bases at V and 4 bases at J, with 9 bases between.

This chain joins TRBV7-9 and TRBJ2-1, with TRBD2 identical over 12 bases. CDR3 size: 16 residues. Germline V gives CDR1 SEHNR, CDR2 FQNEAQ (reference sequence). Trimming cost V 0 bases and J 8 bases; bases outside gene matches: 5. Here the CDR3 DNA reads TGTGCCAGCAGCTTAGCTCAGACTAGCGGGAGCTATGAGCAGTTCTTC. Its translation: CASSLAQTSGSYEQFF.

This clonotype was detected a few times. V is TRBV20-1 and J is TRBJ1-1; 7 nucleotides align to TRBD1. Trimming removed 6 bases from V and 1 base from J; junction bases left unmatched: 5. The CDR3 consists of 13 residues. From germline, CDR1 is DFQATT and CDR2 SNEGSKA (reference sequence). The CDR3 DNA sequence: TGCAGTGCGGTGGGACAGACGAACACTGAAGCTTTCTTT. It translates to CSAVGQTNTEAFF.

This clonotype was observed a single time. The DNA of the CDR3 is TGTGCCAGCAGCCAAGGGGACGGACCGGAGGGATACAATGAGCAGTTCTTC. This translates into CASSQGDGPEGYNEQFF. This chain joins TRBV4-2 and TRBJ2-1; tentative D call: TRBD2 (6 bases). The CDR3 extends over 17 amino acids. Germline CDR1 is LGHNA and CDR2 is YNFKEQ. The V end lost 1 base, the J end lost 4 bases, and 17 bases lay between the germline ends.

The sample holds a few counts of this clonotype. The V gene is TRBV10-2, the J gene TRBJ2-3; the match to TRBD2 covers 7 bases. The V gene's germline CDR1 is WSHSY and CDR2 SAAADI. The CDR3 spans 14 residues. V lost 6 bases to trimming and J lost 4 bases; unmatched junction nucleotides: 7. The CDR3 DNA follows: TGCGCCAGCAGGACAGCGGGAAGGTCAGATACGCAGTATTTT. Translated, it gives CASRTAGRSDTQYF.

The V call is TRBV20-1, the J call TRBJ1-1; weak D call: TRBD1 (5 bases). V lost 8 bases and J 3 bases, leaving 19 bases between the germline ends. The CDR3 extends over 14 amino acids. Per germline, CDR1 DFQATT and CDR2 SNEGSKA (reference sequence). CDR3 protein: CSLRVGTGDTEAFF. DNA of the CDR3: TGCAGTCTTAGAGTAGGGACTGGGGACACTGAAGCTTTCTTT.

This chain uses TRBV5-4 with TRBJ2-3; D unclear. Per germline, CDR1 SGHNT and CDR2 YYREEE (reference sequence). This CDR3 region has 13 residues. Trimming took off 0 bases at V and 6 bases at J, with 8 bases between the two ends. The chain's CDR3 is CASSLGLLDTQYF. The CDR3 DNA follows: TGTGCCAGCAGCTTGGGCCTATTGGATACGCAGTATTTT.

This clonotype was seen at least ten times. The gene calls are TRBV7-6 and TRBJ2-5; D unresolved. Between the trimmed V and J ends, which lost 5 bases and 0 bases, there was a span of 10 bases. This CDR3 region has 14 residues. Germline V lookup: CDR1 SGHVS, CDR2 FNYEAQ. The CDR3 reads CASSRSGNQETQYF. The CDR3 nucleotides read TGTGCCAGCAGCCGTTCGGGTAACCAAGAGACCCAGTACTTC.

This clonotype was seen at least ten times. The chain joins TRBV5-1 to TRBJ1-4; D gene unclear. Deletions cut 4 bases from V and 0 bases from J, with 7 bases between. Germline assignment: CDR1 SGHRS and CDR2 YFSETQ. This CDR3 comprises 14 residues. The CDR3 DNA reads TGCGCCAGCAGCGAGGACCCAACTAATGAAAAACTGTTTTTT. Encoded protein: CASSEDPTNEKLFF.

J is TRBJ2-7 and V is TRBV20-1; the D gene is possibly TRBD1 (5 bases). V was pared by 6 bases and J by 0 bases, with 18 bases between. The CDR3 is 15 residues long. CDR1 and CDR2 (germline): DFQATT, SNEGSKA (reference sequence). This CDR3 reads CSALGRQVVSYEQYF. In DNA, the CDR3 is TGCAGTGCCTTGGGGCGGCAGGTTGTCTCCTACGAGCAGTACTTC.

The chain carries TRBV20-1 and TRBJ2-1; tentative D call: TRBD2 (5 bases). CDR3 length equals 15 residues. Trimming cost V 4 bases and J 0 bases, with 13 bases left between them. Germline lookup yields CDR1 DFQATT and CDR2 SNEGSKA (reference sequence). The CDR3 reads CSATNLASSYNEQFF. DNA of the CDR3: TGCAGTGCTACTAATCTAGCCAGCTCCTACAATGAGCAGTTCTTC.

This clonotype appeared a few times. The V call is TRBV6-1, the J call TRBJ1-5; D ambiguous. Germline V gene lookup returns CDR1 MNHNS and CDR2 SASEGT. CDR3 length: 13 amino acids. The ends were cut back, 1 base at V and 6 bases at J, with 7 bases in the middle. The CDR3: CASSEVGIQPQHF. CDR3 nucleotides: TGTGCCAGCAGTGAAGTCGGGATTCAGCCCCAGCATTTT.

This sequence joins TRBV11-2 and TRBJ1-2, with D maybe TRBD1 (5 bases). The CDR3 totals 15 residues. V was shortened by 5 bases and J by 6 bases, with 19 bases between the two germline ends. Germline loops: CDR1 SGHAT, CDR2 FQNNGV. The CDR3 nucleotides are TGTGCCAGCAGCCCATCAGTGGCAGGGCGTCATGGCTACACCTTC. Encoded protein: CASSPSVAGRHGYTF.